These 11 T cell receptor beta chains were all obtained from the same sample, sequenced in a study of blood T cell repertoires in COVID-19 (dated by TCRdb to the early 2020s). Library creation used the immunoSEQ multiplex PCR assay. Held by TCRdb, this immuneACCESS table contains in-frame sequences only and omits some clones. Under half of the omission traces to an unresolved V gene where checked; the cause of the rest is unknown. The sample table records about 150,000 clones; around 91% of these occur just once. Around 15% of the sample belongs to the ten largest clones. Specimen: peripheral blood. The receptors come from a man younger than 35 with COVID-19, enrolled during active disease.

The chain links TRBV15 to TRBJ2-4; the match to TRBD2 covers 10 bases. Looked up from germline, CDR1 is LNHNV and CDR2 is YYDKDF (reference sequence). V shed 8 bases, J shed 3 bases, and the junction held 1 base outside the gene matches. The CDR3 sequence is 13 residues long. The CDR3 spells CATASGGKNIQYF. The CDR3 region has the DNA TGTGCCACCGCTAGCGGGGGCAAAAACATTCAGTACTTC.

The V call is TRBV4-3, the J call TRBJ2-7, with 10 bases identical to TRBD1. Trimming at V came to 2 bases and at J to 3 bases, leaving 10 bases not matched to a gene. The CDR3 spans 17 residues. Germline-derived CDR1 and CDR2 are LGHNA and YSLEER. In DNA, the CDR3 is TGCGCCAGCAGCCAAAGCATAACCCGGGACAGGGGCTACGAGCAGTACTTC. Translation: CASSQSITRDRGYEQYF.

This sequence joins TRBV2 and TRBJ2-7; 9 bases are shared with TRBD2. Per germline, CDR1 SNHLY and CDR2 FYNNEI. J lost 0 bases, V lost 6 bases, and 18 bases had no gene match. The CDR3 covers 19 residues. CDR3: CASSSPAGGPSELSYEQYF. The DNA for the CDR3 is TGTGCCAGCAGCAGCCCTGCGGGAGGGCCCTCGGAGCTCTCCTACGAGCAGTACTTC.

This chain joins TRBV15 and TRBJ2-3; tentative D call: TRBD1 (5 bases). V shed 3 bases and J shed 4 bases, with 14 bases lying between them. Looked up from germline, CDR1 is LNHNV and CDR2 is YYDKDF (reference sequence). The CDR3 length is 15 residues. The CDR3: CATSRPSQGADTQYF. In DNA form, the CDR3 reads TGTGCCACCAGCAGGCCGTCCCAGGGTGCAGATACGCAGTATTTT.

The rearrangement links TRBV29-1 to TRBJ1-1; D gene ambiguous. There are 14 residues in the CDR3. V lost 6 bases to trimming and J lost 1 base, with 15 bases between them. Germline V gene lookup returns CDR1 SQVTM and CDR2 ANQGSEA. The CDR3 sequence: CSVPIPAGNTEAFF. The CDR3 nucleotides read TGCAGCGTACCCATTCCCGCAGGGAACACTGAAGCTTTCTTT.

The rearrangement links TRBV5-1 to TRBJ2-7; weak D call: TRBD1 (7 bases). The CDR3 runs to 14 residues. From germline, CDR1 is SGHRS and CDR2 YFSETQ. Trimming removed 4 bases at V and 3 bases at J, with 14 bases between. Here the CDR3 DNA reads TGCGCCAGCAGCCCTCCGCAGGGGGGCTACGAGCAGTACTTC. It translates to CASSPPQGGYEQYF.

The chain recombines TRBV27 with TRBJ2-1; D is perhaps TRBD1 (6 bases). The V end lost 6 bases, the J end lost 1 base, and 13 bases lay between the germline ends. Germline V CDR1 and CDR2: MNHEY, SMNVEV (reference sequence). The CDR3 has 15 residues. The CDR3 sequence: CASRTGEWSYNEQFF. For the CDR3, the DNA is TGTGCCAGCAGGACAGGAGAGTGGTCCTACAATGAGCAGTTCTTC.

This clone was detected only a few times. V and J are TRBV7-3 and TRBJ2-1, with 7 bases aligning to TRBD2. Germline V gene data show CDR1 as SGHTA and CDR2 as FQGTGA. Trimming took 4 bases from V and 9 from J; bases not matched to a gene: 6. This CDR3 spans 13 amino acids. The CDR3 coding sequence is TGTGCCAGCAGCTCGAGCGGGACGGGTGAGCAGTTCTTC. Residues: CASSSSGTGEQFF.

This clone came up a few times. The genes are TRBV4-1 and TRBJ1-2, with TRBD1 identical over 9 bases. CDR1 MGHRA and CDR2 YSYEKL come from the germline V gene. The CDR3 is 15 amino acids. The junction had 4 bases not matched to a gene; V was cut back by 3 bases and J by 2 bases. The CDR3 region is CASSHTGQGNYGYTF. CDR3 DNA sequence: TGCGCCAGCAGCCACACTGGACAGGGGAACTATGGCTACACCTTC.

The rearrangement uses TRBV7-6 and TRBJ2-2, with D perhaps TRBD2 (7 bases). With 6 bases removed from V and 1 base from J, the gap between germline ends came to 21 bases. The germline CDR1 and CDR2 sequences are SGHVS and FNYEAQ. The CDR3 has 18 residues. The CDR3 sequence is CASRLFLRGGGNTGELFF. CDR3 DNA sequence: TGTGCCAGCAGACTCTTTTTGCGCGGGGGCGGGAACACCGGGGAGCTGTTTTTT.

The V and J genes are TRBV5-5 and TRBJ2-7; D not certain. Germline CDR1 reads SGHKS; CDR2 reads YYEKEE (reference sequence). The ends were cut back, 4 bases at V and 3 bases at J, with 11 bases in the middle. The CDR3 contains 13 residues. As DNA, the CDR3 is TGTGCCAGCAGCCGTACTTCGGGCTACGAGCAGTACTTC. It yields the protein CASSRTSGYEQYF.